This TCR beta chain derives from a study of CXCR3-negative and CXCR3-positive naive CD8 T cells. Study outcomes and limitations: Cryopreservation partially decreased CXCR3 expression, and most assays used fresh PBMCs. Greater hydrophobicity was found in TRB CDR3s of CXCR3-positive naive cells than of CXCR3-negative naive cells.

5' RACE that incorporated UMI labels was used to prepare the TRB cDNA libraries. Each CDR3 protein gets one entry in TCRdb, which reprocessed the 5' RACE reads and gives no DNA. The data show under 110,000 distinct CDR3 sequences, and the top ten clones hold approximately 0.37%. A note on this clonotype: Antigen unknown.

Germline V gene data show CDR1 as SGHKS and CDR2 as YYEKEE (reference sequence). The CDR3 is 15 residues long. The rearrangement joins TRBV5-5 to TRBJ2-5; TCRdb selects TRBD1, and the lack of DNA leaves this call unchecked. The sequenced sample consisted of naive CXCR3+ CD8+ T cells from blood. Stated subset: CD45RO-CCR7+CD27+CD95- naive CD8+ T cells expressing CXCR3 (TNR3+). The receptor was derived from a human donor in good health. Some clones in this sample may be carry-over from other donors' samples. This CDR3 is CASSARVQERETQYF.